This TCR beta chain is drawn from a study of cytomegalovirus exposure and HLA in healthy donors (dated by TCRdb to about 2017). Context from the whole study: An earlier analysis of roughly 610 of the donors reported 250 to 350 Gb of sequence data and approximately 120 million unique TCR beta sequences obtained from around 180 million T cells. An early release that covered roughly 600 HLA-typed donors contained 250 to 350 gigabases of sequencing data and around 80 million unique TCR sequences. Of the 398 genotyped donors, about 80% fell in the genetic ancestry cluster associated with self-reported Caucasian donors. The study aimed to test whether cataloging public T cell receptors could reveal signatures of past pathogen exposure. The study used immunosequencing to profile the T cell repertoires of approximately 630 subjects and linked those repertoires to cytomegalovirus serostatus. A separate validation cohort of 100 to 150 different subjects was used in addition to the 666-subject first cohort. To predict cytomegalovirus infection status, the study brought together high-throughput TCR immunosequencing, statistical association of individual TCRs with disease status, and machine learning. A later analysis re-analyzed previously published TCR beta repertoires from about 600 donors and added high-resolution HLA genotyping to study TCR occurrence patterns. Rather than using new phenotypic data, the later analysis identified candidate immune exposures from TCR beta sequences and from how often those sequences occurred across donors. An earlier analysis of approximately 500 of the donors applied high-throughput TCR beta sequencing to assess whether each TCR beta V gene segment acted as functional or pseudogenic. Donor age, sex, ethnicity and CMV serostatus were compiled alongside the repertoire data. A later genetic analysis took genome-wide SNP genotypes for about three fifths of the 666 donors and used that subset as a discovery cohort. All discovery cohort repertoires had been generated using a single sequencing platform. HLA typing included class I and class II loci at four-digit resolution. Typing coverage varied by locus: roughly 620-640 donors for A, B, C, DRB1 and DQB1; roughly 520 for DQA1; nearly 610 for DPA1; 400 to 480 for DPB1. Roughly 5 DR-DQ haplotypes were handled as single units for association and clustering, since linkage in the cohort was strong. On average, 235,054 unique TCR beta nucleotide sequences were sequenced per donor among fewer than 500 genotyped donors of the cohort, with around 19% of those sequences being non-productive.

The library came from the immunoSEQ multiplex PCR assay. For the multiplex PCR, a mixture combining 60 forward primers for TCR Vbeta segments and 13 reverse primers for TCR Jbeta segments was used. A multiplex PCR assay on genomic DNA amplified the CDR3 region of rearranged TCR beta genes. The Illumina HiSeq System was used to sequence the amplified TCR beta libraries as 87-base-pair reads. On the authors' methods: A later analysis tallied around 87 million unique TCR beta chains across the 666 repertoires, and roughly 11 million of those chains were shared by two or more donors. Raw reads were error-corrected and collapsed into unique sequences with a nearest-neighbor algorithm that merged closely related sequences to remove PCR and sequencing errors. Alignment of CDR3 sequences to IMGT reference sequences was used to assign V, D and J gene segments. For a sequence to be retained, at least a six-nucleotide match to both a V gene segment and a J gene segment was required. A rearrangement counted as productive if the CDR3 had no stop codons and remained in frame with V and J, and every other rearrangement counted as non-productive. Following IMGT convention, CDR3 was defined as the stretch from the second conserved V-encoded cysteine to the conserved J-encoded phenylalanine. The earlier analysis of around 640 of the donors excluded sequences that lacked an unambiguous match to a single V gene segment. An earlier analysis of several hundred of the donors called V segments functional above 56.7% productive rearrangements and segregating when the between-donor standard deviation exceeded 5%. A statistical classification framework was built to diagnose cytomegalovirus status from the catalog of TCR beta chain sequences. A later analysis assigned V and J genes by comparing TCR nucleotide sequences with IMGT/GENE-DB human TR gene sequences. A later analysis assigned CDR3 sequences and most-parsimonious VDJ recombination scenarios with the TCRdist pipeline. In a later analysis, each TCR beta chain was defined by its CDR3 amino acid sequence together with its V-gene family, and reads lacking a unique V-gene family were excluded. To address suspected cross-contamination and a sequencing artifact, a later analysis removed 450 to 700 highly shared, low-generation-probability nucleotide sequences. For each public chain, a later analysis derived a clonal expansion index from normalized ranks of inferred template counts within each repertoire. In a later analysis, generation probabilities were computed using a VDJ recombination model fitted to out-of-frame rearrangements, and the results were checked against IGoR. A later analysis scored TCR-TCR, TCR-HLA and TCR-CMV co-occurrence with hypergeometric tests, applying a repertoire-size bias correction to TCR pairs. False discovery rates were estimated in a later analysis by permuting HLA or CMV assignments 20 times. In a later analysis, co-occurring TCRs were grouped using DBSCAN, and TCRdist sequence similarity was added for clustering within HLA-allele-positive subsets. Repertoires with fewer than 30,000 or more than 120,000 public chains were left out of co-occurrence clustering, as were five repertoires with anomalous nucleotide sharing. TCRdb limited this immuneACCESS table to in-frame rearrangements with V and J called. A share of clones is missing; checked studies link under half to unresolved V genes, and the rest is unexplained. The V and J calls and the clone size are those of that table, but D and trimming were determined from the DNA. The data table for this sample lists around 100,000 clones. About 0.59% of the sample rests with the top ten.

Remarks on this clone: Its antigen is currently not known.

CDR3 length: 15 amino acids, cysteine to phenylalanine. The read is trimmed to its CDR3 DNA, 45 bases read in frame from base 1. CDR1 and CDR2 are read off the germline V gene (reference sequence) as SEHNR and FQNEAQ. V is clipped by 1 base and J by 0 bases, and the sequence between their germline boundaries is 8 bases long. Summary of the overall study and its limitations: A later genetic analysis associated a missense DCLRE1C variant with V-gene and J-gene trimming of TCR beta chains, and an independent cohort replicated the association. The study listed 150 to 200 TCR beta chains as associated with cytomegalovirus. Most CMV-associated TCR beta chains appeared to be HLA-restricted in a later analysis, and the HLA associations seemed to be driven largely by CMV exposure. Most TCR sequences were seen in very few donors, while some public TCRs were found in many individuals. Immune exposure information for the cohort was limited to CMV serostatus. The 87-base-pair reads could not distinguish some IMGT-functional V segments, including TRBV6-2 and TRBV6-3, so those segments were excluded. When HLA alleles, especially DR and DQ, strongly co-occurred, attributing TCR associations to individual alleles was difficult. Over 15 rarely observed V segments, including chromosome 9 orphons, were excluded from the earlier analysis of about 610 of the donors because counts were too low. In a later analysis, several top co-occurrence clusters were reported to appear linked to parvovirus B19, influenza, CMV and Epstein-Barr virus. A later analysis found that TCR association rates varied across HLA loci, with DRB1 alleles showing the most associated TCRs and HLA-C alleles the fewest. In a later analysis, HLA-associated TCR beta chains showed more clonal expansion and lower generation probabilities than non-associated chains that were equally common. An earlier analysis of around 600 of the donors showed that most TCR beta V segments appeared in productive rearrangements either about 87% or about 30% of the time, which broadly matched IMGT annotations. The classifier was reported to diagnose cytomegalovirus status with high specificity and sensitivity in both the original and validation cohorts. In a later analysis, some 18,000 TCR beta sequences were associated with specific HLA alleles at a false discovery rate of 0.05. It was suggested by the authors that the approach could potentially be generalized to other disease states and immunological phenotypes. Correlated functional status among segregating V segments might be attributable to linkage disequilibrium, but an unknown experimental factor could not be ruled out. A cluster of highly shared sequence variants was judged likely to be a technical artifact of the sequencing pipeline. Sequencing depth was assumed to be roughly uniform across donors in the presence/absence analyses, though that assumption may not hold. In this cohort, only TCR beta chains were sequenced, and detectable features were limited by the absence of alpha or paired-chain data. In vitro tests confirmed that a few of the cytomegalovirus-associated TCR beta chains recognize cytomegalovirus antigens. Because HLA typing was missing for some donors at each locus, association tests included only the typed subset. Compared with the approximately 710-donor mean, donors in an Asian-associated ancestry cluster had fewer N-insertions in productive TCRs, according to a later genetic analysis. A further reported finding was that TCR beta sequences accurately predicted the HLA-A and HLA-B alleles for most subjects in the first cohort.

In total, 600 or so healthy bone marrow donors made up the cohort. At the time of sampling, all cohort members were nominally healthy, though unrecorded immune exposures were likely present. The donor was CMV seronegative and was included in the group of about 400 seronegative cohort members. Each donor provided a peripheral blood sample, and peripheral blood mononuclear cells were used for TCR beta sequencing. The Qiagen DNeasy Blood Extraction Kit was used to extract genomic DNA from the blood cell samples. The V gene is TRBV7-9 and the J gene is TRBJ2-3; the best D guess is TRBD2, with 5 bases matching. The source is a man between 50 and 59 years old in good health and CMV-seronegative. Sequenced input: PBMCs. DNA sequence: TGTGCCAGCAGCTTAGTGGGAGCCAGCACAGATACGCAGTATTTT. The encoded protein is CASSLVGASTDTQYF. This CDR3, with the reference TRBV7-9 and TRBJ2-3 proteins standing in past its ends, gives the full variable domain DTGVSQNPRHKITKRGQNVTFRCDPISEHNRLYWYRQTLGQGPEFLTYFQNEAQLEKSRLLSDRFSAERPKGSFSTLEIQRTEQGDSAMYLCASSLVGASTDTQYFGPGTRLTVL.